Each of the 22 T cell receptor beta chains below was sequenced from the same sample in a study of CD4 and CD8 cells across lung adenocarcinoma regions. MiXCR, run by TCRdb on the PCR reads, gives a single entry per CDR3 protein. The sample lists about 6,700 distinct CDR3 sequences, around 48% occurring once. Sequenced material: CD8+ T cells from the center of a lung tumor. These receptors came from a female donor with lung adenocarcinoma. The CD4 and CD8 labels of this study may be unreliable.

This clonotype has only one observation. The germline gene is not matched at one end of the junction; a read error may be the cause. The chain is built from TRBV6-4 and TRBJ2-4; 8 nucleotides line up with TRBD2. This CDR3 has 16 residues. Looked up from germline, CDR1 is MRHNA and CDR2 is SNTAGT. CDR3 nucleotides: TGTGCCAGCAGTGAAGGGACGGGAGGGCCCAAAGACATGCAGTACTTC. Translation: CASSEGTGGPKDMQYF.

This clonotype occurred a few times. V gene TRBV28 combines with J gene TRBJ2-4; 7 bases match TRBD1. Germline lookup yields CDR1 MDHEN and CDR2 SYDVKM. CDR3 length: 16 amino acids. Trimming took 6 bases from V and 6 from J; bases not matched to a gene: 14. DNA for the CDR3: TGTGCCAGCAGGCGTCGGACAGGAGAATTGCGAAACATTCAGTACTTC. Residues: CASRRRTGELRNIQYF.

This clonotype was observed once. At one end the junction does not follow the germline gene, possibly because of a read error. The J gene is TRBJ2-3, the V gene TRBV7-2; D perhaps matches TRBD2 (6 bases). This CDR3 comprises 14 residues. The germline CDR1 and CDR2 sequences are SGHTA and FQGNSA. The CDR3: CASTGGRNPETQYF. The CDR3 DNA follows: TGTGCCAGCACCGGGGGACGTAACCCAGAGACGCAGTATTTC.

The chain carries TRBV5-1 and TRBJ2-1, with 7 bases aligning to TRBD2. The end of the DNA is better explained by TRBJ2-5, so the J call may be wrong. There are 17 residues in the CDR3. Germline loops: CDR1 SGHRS, CDR2 YFSETQ. The CDR3 DNA is TGCGCCAGCAGCAAGGTATCGATTAGCGGGCCCGGAGAGACCCAGTACTTC. Encoded protein: CASSKVSISGPGETQYF.

Worth noting for this clonotype: A junction end diverges from the germline sequence, so it may reflect a read error. The V and J genes are TRBV12-3 or TRBV12-4 and TRBJ2-1, with unresolved D. The tail of the sequence fits TRBJ2-5 better, so the J call may be wrong. The CDR3 loop spans 13 amino acids. The CDR3 reads CAISLRNEETQYF. DNA for the CDR3: TGTGCCATCAGTCTGCGTAATGAAGAGACCCAGTACTTC.

This clonotype is medium-sized (0.01 to 0.1%). The rearrangement joins TRBV6-6 to TRBJ1-4; D possibly corresponds to TRBD1 (5 bases). The CDR3 length is 15 residues. Germline CDR1 is MNHNY and CDR2 is SVGAGI (reference sequence). V was shortened by 6 bases and J by 11 bases, with 22 bases between the two germline ends. CDR3 in amino acids: CASSPIGTAGGKLFF. In nucleotides, the CDR3 is TGTGCCAGCAGCCCAATCGGGACCGCGGGAGGGAAACTGTTTTTT.

This clonotype rates as medium-sized (0.01 to 0.1%). The chain couples TRBV5-4 to TRBJ2-1; 10 nucleotides match TRBD2. Germline CDR1 reads SGHNT; CDR2 reads YYREEE (reference sequence). The CDR3 spans 17 residues. The J segment lost 8 bases and the V segment lost 3 bases, leaving 14 bases of the junction unmatched. In DNA, the CDR3 is TGTGCCAGCAGCTACCCGCTTATAGGGACTAGCGCCGATGAGCAGTTCTTC. Residues: CASSYPLIGTSADEQFF.

About this clonotype itself: One junction end disagrees with the germline gene, perhaps due to a read error. This chain connects TRBV6-5 to TRBJ2-1; D remains unclear. Germline CDR1 reads MNHEY; CDR2 reads SVGAGI. The CDR3 covers 16 residues. The CDR3: CASSYSGVAPTNAQFF. CDR3 nucleotide sequence: TGTGCCAGCAGTTACTCCGGAGTCGCCCCCACCAATGCGCAGTTCTTT.

This clonotype was observed a handful of times. This chain connects TRBV5-5 to TRBJ2-1; a weak D match, TRBD1 (6 bases). V dropped 4 bases and J dropped 3 bases, with 11 bases sitting between them. The length of the CDR3 is 14 residues. CDR1 is SGHKS, CDR2 YYEKEE, per germline (reference sequence). The CDR3 region has the DNA TGTGCCAGCAGCCAACGGACAGTCTACAATGAGCAGTTCTTC. This sequence encodes CASSQRTVYNEQFF.

This clonotype has a handful of counts. The gene calls are TRBV12-3 or TRBV12-4 and TRBJ1-4; D is undetermined. V was clipped by 1 base and J by 1 base, with 7 bases between them. The CDR3 loop spans 15 amino acids. In DNA form, the CDR3 reads TGTGCCAGCAGTTTAGGTCGCCTAACTAATGAAAAACTGTTTTTT. Protein sequence: CASSLGRLTNEKLFF.

Comments on this clonotype: One end of the junction varies from germline; a read error may be responsible. The rearrangement joins TRBV12-3 or TRBV12-4 to TRBJ1-1; D possibly corresponds to TRBD1 (5 bases). The CDR3 covers 13 residues. CDR3 region: CASSRGVHTEAIF. The CDR3 DNA sequence: TGTGCCAGCAGTAGAGGGGTTCACACTGAAGCCATCTTT.

In the case of this clonotype: Sequence at one end of the junction differs from germline and may be a read error. This chain uses TRBV19 with TRBJ2-4; D is uncertain. CDR3 length: 14 residues. The germline V gene encodes CDR1 LNHDA and CDR2 SQIVND (reference sequence). The CDR3 spells CASWTLCNTDMQYF. In DNA form, the CDR3 reads TGTGCCAGTTGGACGCTGTGTAACACAGATATGCAGTACTTT.

This clonotype was counted ten times or more. The gene calls are TRBV6-2 or TRBV6-3 and TRBJ1-3; D may be TRBD1 (6 bases). Trimming cost V 6 bases and J 4 bases, with 13 bases left between them. Germline loops: CDR1 MNHEY, CDR2 SVGEGT. The CDR3 runs 14 residues. The CDR3 spells CASRATGHGNTIYF. The CDR3 coding sequence is TGTGCCAGCAGAGCTACGGGACACGGAAACACCATATATTTT.

This chain joins TRBV12-3 or TRBV12-4 and TRBJ2-3; 9 bases line up with TRBD2. The CDR3 consists of 16 residues. V lost 6 bases to trimming and J lost 14 bases; unmatched junction nucleotides: 21. The CDR3 nucleotides read TGTGCCAGCAGAAAAGCGGGGGGACCGAACACCGAGGCGCTGTATTTT. Translated: CASRKAGGPNTEALYF.

This clonotype is classed as medium-sized. This chain uses TRBV6-1 with TRBJ2-1; TRBD1 matches at 8 bases. The V and J ends lost 1 base and 8 bases, in that order; junction bases with no gene match: 10. From germline, CDR1 is MNHNS and CDR2 SASEGT. This CDR3 region has 16 residues. CDR3 sequence: CASSEEAGTGSHEQFF. The CDR3 DNA sequence: TGTGCCAGCAGTGAAGAGGCGGGGACAGGTTCCCATGAGCAGTTCTTC.

With regard to this clonotype: One end of the junction fails to match germline, which may point to a read error. This rearrangement joins TRBV12-3 or TRBV12-4 to TRBJ2-3, with a weak D call TRBD2 (7 bases). The CDR3 spans 14 residues. CDR3 sequence: CGSTLGGAGDTQYF. CDR3 in DNA: TGTGGCAGCACTTTGGGGGGGGCTGGAGATACGCAGTATTTT.

With respect to this clonotype: This may arise from a read error, as a much more abundant clone is one base away. CDR3 in DNA: TGTGCCAGCAGTTTCCGGGGGGGGGGGGAGCAGTTCTTC. Its translation is CASSFRGGGEQFF. The chain employs TRBV12-3 or TRBV12-4 and TRBJ2-1; 8 bases agree with TRBD2. The trim removed 3 bases at V and 10 bases at J, leaving 5 bases unmatched. The CDR3 contains 13 residues.

By proportion, this clonotype is medium-sized. The chain couples TRBV6-5 to TRBJ2-1, with D unclear. The CDR3 runs to 13 residues. Trimming cost V 0 bases and J 4 bases, with 4 bases left between them. Germline V gives CDR1 MNHEY, CDR2 SVGAGI. Here the CDR3 DNA reads TGTGCCAGCAGTTACTCCAGATACAATGAGCAGTTCTTC. Amino acids: CASSYSRYNEQFF.

In its sample, this clonotype is large. The V call is TRBV7-9, the J call TRBJ2-1; D gene uncertain. The V and J ends lost 4 bases and 9 bases respectively, with 10 bases between them. The CDR3 consists of 12 residues. Germline V gene sequence: CDR1 SEHNR, CDR2 FQNEAQ (reference sequence). The CDR3 reads CASSYPQVEQFF. The CDR3, as DNA: TGTGCCAGCAGCTACCCCCAGGTTGAGCAGTTCTTC.

As concerns this clonotype: Since the CDR3 does not end with the conserved phenylalanine or tryptophan, this likely comes from a read error. Because the CDR3's place on the DNA is in doubt, the DNA is left out and the CDR3 is given as listed by TCRdb. The chain joins TRBV6-1 to TRBJ1-6; TRBD1 was called by the table and not checked on the DNA. Termini included, the CDR3 measures 17 amino acids. Germline V gene data show CDR1 as MNHNS and CDR2 as SASEGT. CDR3 in amino acids: CASSEEGTGSYGQYFGP.

This chain joins TRBV6-1 and TRBJ2-5, with D perhaps given as TRBD1 or TRBD2 (6 bases each). V lost 6 bases, J lost 4 bases, and 21 bases lay in between. CDR1 and CDR2 (germline): MNHNS, SASEGT. CDR3 size: 16 residues. CDR3 protein: CASREPGGPGTETQYF. The CDR3 DNA sequence: TGTGCCAGCAGGGAGCCTGGGGGGCCTGGCACAGAGACCCAGTACTTC.

The rearrangement uses TRBV20-1 and TRBJ2-5; no clear D. The J call may be wrong; the DNA end is better matched by TRBJ2-7. Looked up from germline, CDR1 is DFQATT and CDR2 is SNEGSKA (reference sequence). The CDR3 consists of 14 residues. CDR3: CSASGEVRIDEQYF. The CDR3, as DNA: TGCAGTGCATCGGGTGAGGTCCGGATTGACGAGCAGTACTTC.